Below, 15 T cell receptor beta chains from the same sample are listed, as sequenced in a study of tissue T cells after allogeneic stem cell transplantation. Documented time point: mouse harvest day 7 after allogeneic transplant. Tail vein injection delivered 10^7 T-cell-depleted bone marrow cells and 10^6 splenic CD5+ T cells. TCRdb's table, derived via immunoSEQ multiplex PCR, lists solely in-frame clones and lacks some. Here the sample spans some 11,000 clones, roughly two fifths being singletons. What was sequenced was skin. These receptors originate from a female BALB/c mouse given C57BL/6 T cells with graft-versus-host disease after an allogeneic hematopoietic cell transplant.

About this clone itself: Each gene name is a mouse one. The CDR3 end falls 1 residue outside the read, so it is completed with the germline J gene. V gene TRBV26 combines with J gene TRBJ1-1; a possible D gene is TRBD1 (6 bases). With 3 bases removed from V and 4 bases from J, the gap between germline ends came to 9 bases. Germline CDR1 reads KGHPV; CDR2 reads FQNQEV (reference sequence). CDR3 length: 13 residues. The covered CDR3 bases are TGTGCCAGCAGTCTACAGGGAGGCACAGAAGTCTTC. It translates to CASSLQGGTEVF. The whole CDR3 sequence is CASSLQGGTEVFF.

Note on this clone: Gene names are the mouse ones. The CDR3 end falls 1 residue outside the read, so it is completed with the germline J gene. This sequence joins TRBV23 and TRBJ1-3; whether TRBD1, the table's D call, matches the DNA was not checked. This CDR3 region has 15 residues. CDR1 and CDR2 (germline): KGHTA, FQNQQP. The CDR3 bases that were read are TGCTCCAGCAGTCAAGGACAGAATTCTGGAAATACGCTCTAT. It translates to CSSSQGQNSGNTLY. The entire CDR3 reads CSSSQGQNSGNTLYF.

In the case of this clone: Gene names follow the mouse nomenclature. The CDR3 goes on 1 residue after the read ends, and that part is filled in from the germline J gene. The rearrangement uses TRBV23 and TRBJ1-4; the D call in the table, TRBD1, was not verified against the DNA. This CDR3 contains 15 residues. The V gene's germline CDR1 is KGHTA and CDR2 FQNQQP. The covered CDR3 bases are TGCTCCAGCAGTCAATCGGGACAGGGCAACGAAAGATTATTT. It is translated as CSSSQSGQGNERLF. The whole CDR3 sequence reads CSSSQSGQGNERLFF.

Details on this clone: Genes and germline come from the mouse. The observed sequence ends 1 residue before the CDR3 terminus, with the missing tail filled in from the germline J gene. The chain uses TRBV26 and TRBJ2-4, with D possibly being TRBD1 (6 bases). Trimming shortened V by 6 bases and J by 5 bases, and 15 bases separated the two germline ends. This CDR3 spans 14 amino acids. Germline V lookup: CDR1 KGHPV, CDR2 FQNQEV (reference sequence). Partial CDR3 DNA: TGTGCCAGCAGCCTTCAGGGGTGGGGAAACACCTTGTAC. This encodes CASSLQGWGNTLY. The entire CDR3 protein is CASSLQGWGNTLYF.

A word on this clone: Gene labels here are mouse ones. The read falls 1 residue short of the CDR3 end, and the missing part is taken from the germline J gene. The gene calls are TRBV4 and TRBJ2-4; tentatively, D is TRBD1 (5 bases). V was cut by 4 bases and J by 2 bases, with 7 bases left in between. Germline V gene lookup returns CDR1 LGHDT and CDR2 YNNKQL (reference sequence). The CDR3 is 13 amino acids. The covered CDR3 bases are TGTGCCAGCAGCTGGACACTTCAAAACACCTTGTAC. The encoded protein is CASSWTLQNTLY. The complete CDR3 reads CASSWTLQNTLYF. The variable domain in full, completed from reference TRBV4 and TRBJ2-4, reads ETAVFQTPNYHVTQVGNEVSFNCKQTLGHDTMYWYKQDSKKLLKIMFSYNNKQLIVNETVPRRFSPQSSDKAHLNLRIKSVEPEDSAVYLCASSWTLQNTLYFGAGTRLSVL.

With regard to this clone: Mouse gene names apply. The DNA ends 1 residue before the CDR3 does, and the rest of the CDR3 is filled in from the germline J gene. The V gene is TRBV26, the J gene TRBJ1-1; D gene uncertain. Trimming removed 1 base from V and 1 base from J, with 1 base in between. CDR1 is KGHPV and CDR2 is FQNQEV in the germline V gene (reference sequence). CDR3 length: 12 amino acids. CDR3 protein: CASSLWNTEVFF. The CDR3 bases that were read are TGTGCCAGCAGTCTGTGGAACACAGAAGTCTTC.

A remark on this clone: Here the gene names and germline are mouse. The DNA ends 1 residue before the CDR3 does, and the rest of the CDR3 is filled in from the germline J gene. Other DNA sequences in this sample translate to the same CDR3. V usage is TRBV13-3 and J usage is TRBJ2-2, with D possibly TRBD1 on 6 matching bases. V was clipped by 3 bases and J by 5 bases, with 11 bases between them. This CDR3 comprises 14 residues. Looked up from germline, CDR1 is NNHDY and CDR2 is SYVADS. The part of the CDR3 DNA that was read is TGTGCCAGCAGTGCAGGGGCGGATACCGGGCAGCTCTAC. Translated: CASSAGADTGQLY. Given in full, the CDR3 is CASSAGADTGQLYF.

As to this clone: These gene names are mouse names. The CDR3 reads CASSQETLYF. The part of the CDR3 DNA that was read is TGTGCCAGCTCTCAAGAAACGCTGTAT. The chain is built from TRBV12-2 and TRBJ2-3; D unresolved. The read stops 1 residue short of the end of the CDR3; the missing end is completed from the germline J gene. The germline V and J ends were trimmed by 2 bases and 5 bases, with 1 base remaining between them. The CDR3 extends over 10 amino acids. The germline V gene has CDR1 SGHLS and CDR2 HYDKME.

By frequency in the sample, this clone is medium-sized (0.01 to 0.1%). Mouse gene names apply. The read ends 1 residue early relative to the CDR3; the germline J gene fills the gap. The rearrangement links TRBV26 to TRBJ1-3; 7 nucleotides line up with TRBD1. V lost 3 bases and J lost 4; bases outside the gene matches: 3. CDR1 is KGHPV, CDR2 FQNQEV, per germline (reference sequence). This CDR3 has 14 residues. CDR3 protein: CASSLGTDGNTLYF. The CDR3 bases that were read are TGTGCCAGCAGTCTTGGGACAGACGGAAATACGCTCTAT.

Notes on this clone: Mouse gene names and germline throughout. Read sequence stops 1 residue before the CDR3 end, and the germline J gene provides the missing end. The rearrangement links TRBV1 to TRBJ1-1, with TRBD1 as a possible D gene (6 bases). V dropped 4 bases and J dropped 1 base, with 7 bases sitting between them. The germline V gene has CDR1 NSQYPW and CDR2 LRSPGD (reference sequence). This CDR3 has 13 residues. Incomplete CDR3 DNA: TGCACCTGCAGTGTACAGGGAAACACAGAAGTCTTC. Protein sequence: CTCSVQGNTEVF. The whole CDR3 protein is CTCSVQGNTEVFF.

Worth noting for this clone: Genes and germline come from the mouse. The missing CDR3 end, 1 residue past where the read stops, is filled in from the germline J gene. The chain recombines TRBV31 with TRBJ1-5; no clear D. Between the trimmed V and J ends, which lost 0 bases and 1 base, there was a span of 7 bases. The CDR3 consists of 14 residues. Germline V CDR1 and CDR2: GKSSPN, SITVG. The sequenced CDR3 bases are TGTGCCTGGAGTCTACCGGACAACAACCAGGCTCCGCTT. Translating it yields CAWSLPDNNQAPL. The full CDR3 protein is CAWSLPDNNQAPLF.

Comment on this clone: Gene names follow the mouse nomenclature. The CDR3 end lies 1 residue beyond the end of the read and is filled in from the germline J gene. The chain employs TRBV5 and TRBJ1-1; D is ambiguous. Germline V lookup: CDR1 LGHNA, CDR2 YNLKQL (reference sequence). This CDR3 has 13 residues. V gave up 0 bases and J gave up 5 bases, with 7 bases separating them. The CDR3 loop is CASSQDRQTEVFF. The CDR3 bases that were read are TGTGCCAGCAGCCAAGACAGGCAAACAGAAGTCTTC.

This clone has a handful of counts. Gene names refer to mouse genes. The read gets to within 1 residue of the CDR3 end, and the germline J gene fills in the rest. The chain recombines TRBV4 with TRBJ2-4; 10 bases agree with TRBD2. Trimming cost V 3 bases and J 0 bases; bases outside gene matches: 3. CDR3 length: 16 amino acids. CDR1 is LGHDT and CDR2 is YNNKQL in the germline V gene (reference sequence). CDR3 DNA, as far as it was read: TGTGCCAGCAGCTACTGGGGGGGCGCGAGTCAAAACACCTTGTAC. It codes for CASSYWGGASQNTLY. The entire CDR3 is CASSYWGGASQNTLYF.

This clone is medium-sized by share. Genes and germline are mouse. With the read ending 1 residue before the CDR3 end, the germline J gene is used to fill in that end. V gene TRBV1 combines with J gene TRBJ1-2; D gene unclear. CDR3 size: 13 residues. Germline CDR1 NSQYPW, CDR2 LRSPGD (reference sequence). The V end was cut by 1 base, the J end by 1 base, with 4 bases between. The CDR3 DNA, read in part, is TGCACCTGCAGTGCAGTGGGAAACTCCGACTACACC. It yields the protein CTCSAVGNSDYT. The complete CDR3 sequence is CTCSAVGNSDYTF.

This clone was observed once. The gene names given are mouse names. From the germline J gene comes the end of the CDR3, since the read stops 1 residue before it. This chain connects TRBV3 to TRBJ2-7, with TRBD2 matching 11 bases. The trim removed 5 bases at V and 0 bases at J, leaving 3 bases unmatched. CDR1 is SNHLY, CDR2 FYNGKV, per germline (reference sequence). CDR3 length: 15 amino acids. The CDR3 bases that were read are TGTGCCAGCAGCCTGACTGGGGGGGTCTCCTATGAACAGTAC. Its translation is CASSLTGGVSYEQY. The full-length CDR3 reads as CASSLTGGVSYEQYF.